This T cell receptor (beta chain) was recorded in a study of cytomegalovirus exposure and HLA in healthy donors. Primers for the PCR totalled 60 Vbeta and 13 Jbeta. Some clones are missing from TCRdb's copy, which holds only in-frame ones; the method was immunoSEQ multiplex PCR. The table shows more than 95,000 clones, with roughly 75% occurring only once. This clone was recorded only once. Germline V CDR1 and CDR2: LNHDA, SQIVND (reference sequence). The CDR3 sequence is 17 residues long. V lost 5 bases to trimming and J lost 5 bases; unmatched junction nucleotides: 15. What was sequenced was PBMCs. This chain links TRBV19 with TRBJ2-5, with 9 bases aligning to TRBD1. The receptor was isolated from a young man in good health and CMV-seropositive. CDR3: CASSADFRDRVGETQYF. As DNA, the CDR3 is TGTGCCAGTAGTGCAGACTTCCGGGACAGGGTTGGGGAGACCCAGTACTTC.